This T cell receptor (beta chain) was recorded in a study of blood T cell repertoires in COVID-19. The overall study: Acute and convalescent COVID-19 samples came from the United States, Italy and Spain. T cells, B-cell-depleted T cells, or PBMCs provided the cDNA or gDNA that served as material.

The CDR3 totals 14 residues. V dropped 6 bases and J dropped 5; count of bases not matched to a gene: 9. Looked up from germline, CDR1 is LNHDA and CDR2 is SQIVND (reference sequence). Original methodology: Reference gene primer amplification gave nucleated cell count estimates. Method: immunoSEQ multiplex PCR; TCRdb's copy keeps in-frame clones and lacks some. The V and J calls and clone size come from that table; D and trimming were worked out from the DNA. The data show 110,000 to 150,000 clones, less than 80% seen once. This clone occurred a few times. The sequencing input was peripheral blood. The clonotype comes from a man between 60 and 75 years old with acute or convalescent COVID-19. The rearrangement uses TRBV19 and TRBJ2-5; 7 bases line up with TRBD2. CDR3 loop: CASSQLARGETQYF. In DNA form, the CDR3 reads TGTGCCAGTAGCCAGTTGGCGCGGGGGGAGACCCAGTACTTC.